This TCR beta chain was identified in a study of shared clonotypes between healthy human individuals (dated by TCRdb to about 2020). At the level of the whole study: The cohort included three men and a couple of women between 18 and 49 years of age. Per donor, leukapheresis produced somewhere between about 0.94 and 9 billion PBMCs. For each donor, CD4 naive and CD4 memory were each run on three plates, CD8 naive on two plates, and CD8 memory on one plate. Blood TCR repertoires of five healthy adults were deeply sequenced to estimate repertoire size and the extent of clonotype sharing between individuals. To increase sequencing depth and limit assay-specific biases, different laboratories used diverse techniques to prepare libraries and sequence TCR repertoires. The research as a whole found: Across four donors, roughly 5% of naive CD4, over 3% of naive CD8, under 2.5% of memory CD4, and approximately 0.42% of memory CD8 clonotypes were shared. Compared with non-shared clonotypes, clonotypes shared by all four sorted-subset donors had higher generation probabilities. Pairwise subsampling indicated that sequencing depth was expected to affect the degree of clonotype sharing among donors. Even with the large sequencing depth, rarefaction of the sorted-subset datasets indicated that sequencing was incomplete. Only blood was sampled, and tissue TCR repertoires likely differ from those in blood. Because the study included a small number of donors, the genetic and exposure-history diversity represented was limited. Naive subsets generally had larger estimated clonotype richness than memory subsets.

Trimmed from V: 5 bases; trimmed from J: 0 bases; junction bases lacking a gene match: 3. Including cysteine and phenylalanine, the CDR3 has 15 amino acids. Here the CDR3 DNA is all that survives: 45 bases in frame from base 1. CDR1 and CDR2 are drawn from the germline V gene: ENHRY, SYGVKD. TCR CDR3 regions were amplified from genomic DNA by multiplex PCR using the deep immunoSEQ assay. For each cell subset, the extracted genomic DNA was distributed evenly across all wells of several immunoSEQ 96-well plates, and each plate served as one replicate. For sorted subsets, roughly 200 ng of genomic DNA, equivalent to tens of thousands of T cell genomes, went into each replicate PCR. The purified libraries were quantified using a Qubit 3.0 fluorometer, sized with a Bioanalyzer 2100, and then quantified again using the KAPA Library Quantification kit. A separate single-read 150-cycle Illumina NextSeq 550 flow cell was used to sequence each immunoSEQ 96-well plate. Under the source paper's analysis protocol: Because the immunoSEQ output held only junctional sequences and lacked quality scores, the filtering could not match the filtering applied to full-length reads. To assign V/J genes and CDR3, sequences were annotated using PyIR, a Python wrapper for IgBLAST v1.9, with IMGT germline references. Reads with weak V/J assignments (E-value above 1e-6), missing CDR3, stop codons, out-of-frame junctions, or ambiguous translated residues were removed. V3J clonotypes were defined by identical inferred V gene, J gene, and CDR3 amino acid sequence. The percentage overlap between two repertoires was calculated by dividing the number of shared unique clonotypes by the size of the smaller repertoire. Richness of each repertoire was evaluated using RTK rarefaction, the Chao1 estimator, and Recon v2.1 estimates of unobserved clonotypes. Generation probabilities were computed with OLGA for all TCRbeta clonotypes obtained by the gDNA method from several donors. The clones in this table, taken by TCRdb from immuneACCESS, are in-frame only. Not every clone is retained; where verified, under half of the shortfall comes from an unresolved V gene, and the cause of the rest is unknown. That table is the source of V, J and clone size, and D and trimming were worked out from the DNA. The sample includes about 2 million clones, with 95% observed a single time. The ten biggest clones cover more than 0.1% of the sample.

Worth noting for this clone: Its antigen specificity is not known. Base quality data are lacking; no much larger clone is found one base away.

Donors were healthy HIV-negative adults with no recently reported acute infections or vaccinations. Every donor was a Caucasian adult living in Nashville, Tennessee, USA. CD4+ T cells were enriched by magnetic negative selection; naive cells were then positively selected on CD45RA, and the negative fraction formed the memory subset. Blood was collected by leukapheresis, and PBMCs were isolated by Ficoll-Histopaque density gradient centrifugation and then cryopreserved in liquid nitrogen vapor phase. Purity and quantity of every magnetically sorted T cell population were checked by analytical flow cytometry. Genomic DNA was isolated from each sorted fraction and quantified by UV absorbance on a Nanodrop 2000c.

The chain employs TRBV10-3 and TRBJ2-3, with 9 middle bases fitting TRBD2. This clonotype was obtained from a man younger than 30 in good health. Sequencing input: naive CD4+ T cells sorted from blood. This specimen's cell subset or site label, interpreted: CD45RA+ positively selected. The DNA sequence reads TGTGCCATCAGTAATAGCGGGAGTAGCACAGATACGCAGTATTTT. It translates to CAISNSGSSTDTQYF.